This TCR beta chain was recorded in a study of shared clonotypes between healthy human individuals. Study details: Each donor's CD4 naive and CD4 memory cells filled three plates apiece, CD8 naive two, and CD8 memory one.

Of note for this clone: No antigen is known for it.

Naivety among CD8 cells was defined by CD45RO negativity and positive CCR7 selection, thereby excluding terminally differentiated effector memory CD45RA+ cells. Method: immunoSEQ multiplex PCR; TCRdb's copy keeps in-frame clones and lacks some. The sample comprises roughly 590,000 clones, around 95% of which are singletons, and 0.11% rests with the top ten. Germline loops: CDR1 SGHDN, CDR2 FVKESK. The CDR3 sequence is 15 residues long. The trim removed 8 bases at V and 2 bases at J, leaving 10 bases unmatched. Study-wide points: Naive CD4 clonotypes were shared across several donors at 4.5% to 6%. Sampling used blood alone; tissue repertoires probably differ.

The sample comprised naive CD8+ T cells sorted from blood. V gene TRBV14 combines with J gene TRBJ1-1; TRBD1 aligns across 8 bases. The receptor was derived from a woman in her 30s in good health. In DNA form, the CDR3 reads TGTGCCAGCGGCAATAACAGGGGGGTTAACACTGAAGCTTTCTTT. Translated, it gives CASGNNRGVNTEAFF.